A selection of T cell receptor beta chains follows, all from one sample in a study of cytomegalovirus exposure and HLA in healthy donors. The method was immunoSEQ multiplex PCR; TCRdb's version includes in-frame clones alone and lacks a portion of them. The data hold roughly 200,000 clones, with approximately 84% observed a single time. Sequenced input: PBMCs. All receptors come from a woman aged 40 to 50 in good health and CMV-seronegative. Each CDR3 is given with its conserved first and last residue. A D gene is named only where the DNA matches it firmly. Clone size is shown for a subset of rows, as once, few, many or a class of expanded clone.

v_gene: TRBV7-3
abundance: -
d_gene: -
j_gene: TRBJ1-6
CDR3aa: CASSPGGGGSPLHF
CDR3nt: TGTGCCAGCAGCCCAGGTGGTGGAGGTTCACCCCTCCACTTT

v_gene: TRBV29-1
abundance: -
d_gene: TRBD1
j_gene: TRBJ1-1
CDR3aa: CSVYRGGTEAFF
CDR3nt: TGCAGCGTATACAGGGGAGGCACTGAAGCTTTCTTT

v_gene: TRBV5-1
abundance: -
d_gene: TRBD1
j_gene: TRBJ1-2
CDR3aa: CASSLAFVGQAQVGANYGYTF
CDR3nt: TGCGCCAGCAGCTTGGCGTTTGTTGGACAGGCCCAGGTCGGGGCTAACTATGGCTACACCTTC

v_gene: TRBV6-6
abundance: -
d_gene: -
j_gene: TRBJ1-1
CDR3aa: CASSYSAVNTEAFF
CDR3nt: TGTGCCAGCAGTTACTCAGCTGTGAACACTGAAGCTTTCTTT

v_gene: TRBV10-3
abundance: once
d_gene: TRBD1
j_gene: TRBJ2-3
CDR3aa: CAISESTGSTDTQYF
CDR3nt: TGTGCCATCAGTGAGTCGACAGGGAGCACAGATACGCAGTATTTT

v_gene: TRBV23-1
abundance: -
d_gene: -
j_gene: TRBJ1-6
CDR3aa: CASRLLPSTARRSYNSPLHF
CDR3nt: TGCGCCAGCAGACTTTTACCTTCGACAGCCAGGCGCTCCTATAATTCACCCCTCCACTTT

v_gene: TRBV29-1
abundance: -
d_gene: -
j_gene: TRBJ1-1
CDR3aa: CSVEWGGGAEAFF
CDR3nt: TGCAGCGTTGAGTGGGGAGGAGGCGCTGAAGCTTTCTTT

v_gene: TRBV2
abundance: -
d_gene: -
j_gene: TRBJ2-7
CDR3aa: CASSERGGGLAYEQYF
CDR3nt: TGTGCCAGCAGTGAAAGGGGAGGGGGGCTGGCCTACGAGCAGTACTTC

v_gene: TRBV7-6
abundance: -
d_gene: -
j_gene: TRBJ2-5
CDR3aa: CASSLLQFQETQYF
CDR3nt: TGTGCCAGCAGCTTACTACAGTTCCAAGAGACCCAGTACTTC

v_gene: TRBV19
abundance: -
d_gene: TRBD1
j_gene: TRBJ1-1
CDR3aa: CASRPLDRGGGTEAFF
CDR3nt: TGTGCCAGTAGACCCCTCGACAGGGGGGGAGGCACTGAAGCTTTCTTT

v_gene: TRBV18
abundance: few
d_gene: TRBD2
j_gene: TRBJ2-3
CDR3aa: CASSRGLAGDGATTDTQYF
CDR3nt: TGTGCCAGCTCACGGGGACTAGCGGGGGACGGGGCGACCACAGATACGCAGTATTTT

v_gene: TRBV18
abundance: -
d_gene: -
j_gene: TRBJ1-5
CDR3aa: CASSTAGGNQPQHF
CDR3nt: TGTGCCAGCTCGACCGCGGGAGGAAATCAGCCCCAGCATTTT

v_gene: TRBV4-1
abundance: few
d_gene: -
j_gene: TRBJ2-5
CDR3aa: CASSLFGQPQETQYF
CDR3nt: TGCGCCAGCAGCCTCTTCGGACAGCCCCAAGAGACCCAGTACTTC

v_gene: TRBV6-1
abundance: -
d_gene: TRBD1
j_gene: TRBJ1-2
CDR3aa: CASRLGGSKLSYTF
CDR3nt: TGTGCCAGCAGATTAGGGGGCTCCAAACTTAGCTACACCTTC

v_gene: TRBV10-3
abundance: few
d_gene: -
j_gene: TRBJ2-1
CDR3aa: CAISEWGNANEQFF
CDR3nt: TGTGCCATCAGTGAATGGGGCAACGCCAATGAGCAGTTCTTC

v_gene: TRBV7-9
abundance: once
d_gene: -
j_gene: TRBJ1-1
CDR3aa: CASSFLTGGGTEAFF
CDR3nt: TGTGCCAGCAGCTTCTTAACCGGGGGGGGCACTGAAGCTTTCTTT

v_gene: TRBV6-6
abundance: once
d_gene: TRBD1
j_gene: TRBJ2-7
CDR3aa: CASRLRDSPYEQCF
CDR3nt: TGTGCCAGCAGACTCCGGGACAGTCCCTACGAGCAGTGCTTC

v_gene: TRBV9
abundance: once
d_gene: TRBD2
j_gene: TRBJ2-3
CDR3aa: CASSKDGRLAELTSTDTQYF
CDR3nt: TGTGCCAGCAGCAAGGACGGGAGACTAGCCGAGTTGACTAGCACAGATACGCAGTATTTT

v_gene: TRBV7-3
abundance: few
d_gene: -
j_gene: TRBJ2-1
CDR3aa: CASSSGENSYNEQFF
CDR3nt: TGTGCCAGCAGCTCCGGGGAGAACTCCTACAATGAGCAGTTCTTC

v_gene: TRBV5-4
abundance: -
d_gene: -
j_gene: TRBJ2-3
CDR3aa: CASSLSQGGDTQYF
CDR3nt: TGTGCCAGCAGCTTGAGCCAGGGTGGAGATACGCAGTATTTT

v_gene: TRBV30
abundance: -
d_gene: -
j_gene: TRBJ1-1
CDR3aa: CAWGHLNTEAFF
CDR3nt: TGTGCCTGGGGACACCTGAACACTGAAGCTTTCTTT

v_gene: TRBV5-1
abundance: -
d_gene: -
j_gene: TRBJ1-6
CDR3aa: CASSQGLVNSPLHF
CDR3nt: TGCGCCAGCAGCCAGGGACTGGTTAATTCACCCCTCCACTTT

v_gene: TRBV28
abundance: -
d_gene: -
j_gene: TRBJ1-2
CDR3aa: CASSFGGFYGYTF
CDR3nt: TGTGCCAGCAGTTTTGGGGGGTTCTATGGCTACACCTTC

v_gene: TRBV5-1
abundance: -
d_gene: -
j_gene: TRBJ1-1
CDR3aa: CASSLSQGRGTEAFF
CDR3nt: TGCGCCAGCAGCTTGTCACAGGGTCGTGGCACTGAAGCTTTCTTT

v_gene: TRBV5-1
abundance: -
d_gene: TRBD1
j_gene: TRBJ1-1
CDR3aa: CASSFPRGNRNTEAFF
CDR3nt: TGCGCCAGCAGCTTCCCCAGGGGGAACAGGAACACTGAAGCTTTCTTT

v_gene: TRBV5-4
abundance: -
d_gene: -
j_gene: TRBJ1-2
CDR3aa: CASSDTGNYGYPF
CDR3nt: TGTGCCAGCAGTGATACAGGGAACTATGGCTACCCCTTC

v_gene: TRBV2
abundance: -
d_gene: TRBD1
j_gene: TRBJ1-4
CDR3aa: CASSEEGQGEKLFF
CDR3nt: TGTGCCAGCAGTGAGGAGGGACAGGGGGAAAAACTGTTTTTT

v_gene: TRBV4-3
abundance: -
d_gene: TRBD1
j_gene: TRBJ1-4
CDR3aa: CASSQERDRGTQKLFF
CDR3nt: TGCGCCAGCAGCCAAGAGAGGGACAGGGGGACCCAAAAACTGTTTTTT

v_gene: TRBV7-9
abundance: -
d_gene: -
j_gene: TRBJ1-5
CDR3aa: CASGAGNQPQHF
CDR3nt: TGTGCCAGCGGGGCAGGCAATCAGCCCCAGCATTTT

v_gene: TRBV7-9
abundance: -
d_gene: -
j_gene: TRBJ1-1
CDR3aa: CAGDTEAFF
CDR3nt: TGTGCCGGAGACACTGAAGCTTTCTTT

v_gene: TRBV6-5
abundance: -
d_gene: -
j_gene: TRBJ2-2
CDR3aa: CASSLLEGDTGELFF
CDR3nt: TGTGCCAGCAGCCTACTAGAGGGGGACACCGGGGAGCTGTTTTTT

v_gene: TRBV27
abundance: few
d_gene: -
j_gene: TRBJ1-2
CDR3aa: CASSLVSHSGEGYTF
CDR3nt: TGTGCCAGCAGTCTAGTGAGTCACTCGGGAGAAGGCTACACCTTC

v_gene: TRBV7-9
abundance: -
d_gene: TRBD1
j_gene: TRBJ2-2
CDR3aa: CSSSSGQGDTGELFF
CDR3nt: TGTTCCAGCAGTTCGGGACAGGGTGACACCGGGGAGCTGTTTTTT

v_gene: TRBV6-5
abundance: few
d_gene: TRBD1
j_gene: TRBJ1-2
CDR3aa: CASSYRGTGRNYGYTF
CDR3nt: TGTGCCAGCAGCTACAGGGGGACAGGGAGAAACTATGGCTACACCTTC

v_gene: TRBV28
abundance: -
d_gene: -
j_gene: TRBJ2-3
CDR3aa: CASSSLGAEPVTDTQYF
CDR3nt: TGTGCCAGCAGTTCTCTGGGGGCAGAACCTGTCACAGATACGCAGTATTTT

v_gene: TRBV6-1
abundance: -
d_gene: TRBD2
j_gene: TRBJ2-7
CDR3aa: CASSESGRVDEQYF
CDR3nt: TGTGCCAGCAGTGAGAGTGGGAGGGTCGACGAGCAGTACTTC

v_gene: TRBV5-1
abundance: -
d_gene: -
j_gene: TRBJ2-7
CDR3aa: CASSSVPLYEQYF
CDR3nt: TGCGCCAGCAGTTCGGTCCCCCTCTACGAGCAGTACTTC

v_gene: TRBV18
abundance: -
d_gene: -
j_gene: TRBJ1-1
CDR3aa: CASSPGWGPDTEAFF
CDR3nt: TGTGCCAGCTCACCAGGGTGGGGGCCGGACACTGAAGCTTTCTTT

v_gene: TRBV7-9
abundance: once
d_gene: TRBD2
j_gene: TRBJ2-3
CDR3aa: CASSPGTSGGTDTQYF
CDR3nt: TGTGCCAGCAGCCCTGGGACTAGCGGGGGAACAGATACGCAGTATTTT

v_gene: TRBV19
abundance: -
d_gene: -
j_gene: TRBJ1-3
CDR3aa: CASSTGTSGNTIYF
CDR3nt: TGTGCCAGTAGTACGGGGACATCTGGAAACACCATATATTTT

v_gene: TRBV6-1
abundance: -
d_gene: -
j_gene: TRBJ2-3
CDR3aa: CASSETLNTDTQYF
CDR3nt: TGTGCCAGCAGTGAAACCCTAAACACAGATACGCAGTATTTT

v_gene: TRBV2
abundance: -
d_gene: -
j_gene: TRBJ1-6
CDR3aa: CASRRESLRNSPLHF
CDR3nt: TGTGCCAGCAGGAGAGAGTCGCTCCGAAATTCACCCCTCCACTTT